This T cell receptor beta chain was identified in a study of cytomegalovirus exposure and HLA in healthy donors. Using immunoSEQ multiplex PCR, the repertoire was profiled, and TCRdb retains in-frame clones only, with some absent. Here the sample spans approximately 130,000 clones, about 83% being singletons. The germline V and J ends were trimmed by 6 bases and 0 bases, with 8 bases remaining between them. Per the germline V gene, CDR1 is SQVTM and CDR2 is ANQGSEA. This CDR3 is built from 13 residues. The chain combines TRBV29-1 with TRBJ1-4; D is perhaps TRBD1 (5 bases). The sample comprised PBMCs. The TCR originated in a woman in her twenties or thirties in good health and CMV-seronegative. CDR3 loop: CSVLTATNEKLFF. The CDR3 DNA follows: TGCAGCGTCCTGACAGCAACTAATGAAAAACTGTTTTTT. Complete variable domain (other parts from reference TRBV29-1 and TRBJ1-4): SAVISQKPSRDICQRGTSLTIQCQVDSQVTMMFWYRQQPGQSLTLIATANQGSEATYESGFVIDKFPISRPNLTFSTLTVSNMSPEDSSIYLCSVLTATNEKLFFGSGTQLSVL.